This entry is about one T cell receptor (beta chain). Its matching antigen is unknown. The data belong to a study of blood T cells in healthy people across ages. General study findings and limits: The unsorted PBMCs prevented any conclusive comparison of naive versus antigen-experienced cells. Strong correlation was found linking TCR beta diversity to naive T cell percentage. The study found more naive CD4+ cells and higher diversity in long-lived than aged donors.

The length of the CDR3 is 14 residues. V lost 3 bases to trimming and J lost 4 bases, with 11 bases between them. In germline, CDR1 is SGHTA, CDR2 FQGTGA. PCR was performed a second time for 7 to 11 cycles using a sample-barcoded 5' primer and a J-beta primer mix. Each cDNA was tagged by a template-switch adaptor containing 12 random nucleotides. TCRdb analysed the 5' RACE reads with MiXCR anew, one entry per CDR3 protein. The profile covers 890,000 or so distinct CDR3 sequences, with approximately 59% appearing a single time and about 30% taken by the ten largest. Sequencing was done on a sample of blood. The V gene is TRBV7-3, the J gene TRBJ2-3; no clear D. This sequence was found in a man in his thirties or forties in good health. DNA for the CDR3: TGTGCCAGCAGCTTGAACAACTTGGCAGATACGCAGTATTTT. Its protein product is CASSLNNLADTQYF.